The 3 T cell receptor beta chains given below trace back to one sample, sequenced in a study of human T cells and chemical hapten exposure (dated by TCRdb to about 2021). According to the study, the label for this sample's time point signals: patch test 1, 2 weeks after DPC sensitization. The sample's treatment or condition label, in plain terms: therapeutic diphenylcyclopropenone sensitization with weekly scalp DPC. The library was built by means of RACE. The instrument given in TCRdb is NextSeq 500. TCRdb handled the public reads itself, with Q25 trimming in fastp and clone calling in MiXCR, and kept productive beta chains. Duplicate CDR3 protein sequences are folded into a single record with the most common DNA and genes. Across this sample there are approximately 400,000 distinct CDR3 sequences, with 4% to 5.5% seen only once. The ten biggest clones cover 2% to 2.5% of the sample. Specimen: whole blood, collected in connection with sensitization to the hapten diphenylcyclopropenone (DPC). The receptors come from a woman in her 50s with alopecia areata. Some clones in this sample may be carry-over from other donors' samples.

This clonotype was counted ten times or more. The J gene is TRBJ2-5, the V gene TRBV9; either TRBD1 or TRBD2 may fit D (5 bases each). The V end lost 0 bases, the J end lost 1 base, and 7 bases lay between the germline ends. Germline CDR1 is SGDLS and CDR2 is YYNGEE. CDR3 length: 14 residues. The DNA for the CDR3 is TGTGCCAGCAGCGTAGGAGGGACCCAAGAGACCCAGTACTTC. Translating gives CASSVGGTQETQYF. The full variable domain, completed using reference TRBV9 and TRBJ2-5, is DSGVTQTPKHLITATGQRVTLRCSPRSGDLSVYWYQQSLDQGLQFLIQYYNGEERAKGNILERFSAQQFPDLHSELNLSSLELGDSALYFCASSVGGTQETQYFGPGTRLLVL.

Many counts were recorded for this clonotype. The chain couples TRBV15 to TRBJ2-1; the D gene could be TRBD1 or TRBD2 (5 bases each). Germline CDR1 and CDR2: LNHNV and YYDKDF (reference sequence). This CDR3 spans 12 amino acids. V was shortened by 0 bases and J by 14 bases, with 11 bases between the two germline ends. DNA of the CDR3: TGTGCCACCAGCAGAGATTTAGGGACGGAGTTCTTC. It is translated as CATSRDLGTEFF. The full variable domain, rest sourced from reference TRBV15 and TRBJ2-1, is DAMVIQNPRYQVTQFGKPVTLSCSQTLNHNVMYWYQQKSSQAPKLLFHYYDKDFNNEADTPDNFQSRRPNTSFCFLDIRSPGLGDTAMYLCATSRDLGTEFFGPGTRLTVL.

CDR3 amino acids: CSQQADSNQPQHF. The DNA for the CDR3 is TGCAGTCAACAGGCCGATAGCAATCAGCCCCAGCATTTT. The rearrangement links TRBV20-1 to TRBJ1-5, with a tentative D call TRBD1 (5 bases). The CDR3 is 13 amino acids. From germline, CDR1 is DFQATT and CDR2 SNEGSKA (reference sequence). V was clipped by 8 bases and J by 0 bases, with 11 bases between them.